The clone carrying this T cell receptor beta chain was observed a single time. At one of its ends the junction is not consistent with the germline gene, which may arise from a read error. Germline V gene sequence: CDR1 SGHNT, CDR2 YYREEE (reference sequence). The CDR3 runs to 15 residues. TCRdb independently ran MiXCR on the PCR reads; one entry per CDR3 protein. In the table there are 13,000 or so distinct CDR3 sequences, more than 45% of which are singletons. The data are from a study of tumor-infiltrating lymphocytes in oesophageal squamous cell carcinoma. The specimen was blood. The receptor comes from a female donor with esophageal squamous cell carcinoma. The V call is TRBV5-4, the J call TRBJ2-5; 8 nucleotides match TRBD1. This CDR3 reads CASSSPGQAIETKFF. The CDR3 DNA sequence: TGTGCCAGCAGCTCCCCGGGACAGGCGATAGAGACCAAGTTCTTC.